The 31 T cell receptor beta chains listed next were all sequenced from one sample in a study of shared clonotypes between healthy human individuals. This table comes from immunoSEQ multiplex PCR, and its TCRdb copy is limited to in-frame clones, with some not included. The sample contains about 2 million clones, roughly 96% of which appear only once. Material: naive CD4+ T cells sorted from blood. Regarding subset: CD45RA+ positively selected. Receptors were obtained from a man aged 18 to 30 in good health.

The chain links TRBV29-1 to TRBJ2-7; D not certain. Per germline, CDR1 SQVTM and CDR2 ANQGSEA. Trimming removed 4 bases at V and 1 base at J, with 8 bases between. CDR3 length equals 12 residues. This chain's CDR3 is CSVGERSYEQYF. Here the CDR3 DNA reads TGCAGCGTTGGAGAGCGATCCTACGAGCAGTACTTC.

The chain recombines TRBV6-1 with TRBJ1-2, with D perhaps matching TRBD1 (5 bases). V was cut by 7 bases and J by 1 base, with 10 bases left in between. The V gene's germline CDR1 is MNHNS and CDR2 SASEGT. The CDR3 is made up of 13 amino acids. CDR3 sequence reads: CASIEGVNYGYTF. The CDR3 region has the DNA TGTGCCAGCATCGAAGGGGTTAACTATGGCTACACCTTC.

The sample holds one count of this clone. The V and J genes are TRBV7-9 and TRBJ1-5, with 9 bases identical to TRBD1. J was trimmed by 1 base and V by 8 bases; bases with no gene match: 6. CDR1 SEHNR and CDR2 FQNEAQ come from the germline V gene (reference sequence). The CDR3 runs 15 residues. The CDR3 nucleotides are TGTGCCAGCCAGGACAGGGGAGGAAGCAATCAGCCCCAGCATTTT. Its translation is CASQDRGGSNQPQHF.

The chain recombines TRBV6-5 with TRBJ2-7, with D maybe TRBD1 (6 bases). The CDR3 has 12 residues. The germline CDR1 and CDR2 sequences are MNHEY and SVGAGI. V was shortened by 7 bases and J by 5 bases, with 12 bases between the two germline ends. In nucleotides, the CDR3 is TGTGCCAGCACCAACAGGGCTGACGAGCAGTACTTC. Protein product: CASTNRADEQYF.

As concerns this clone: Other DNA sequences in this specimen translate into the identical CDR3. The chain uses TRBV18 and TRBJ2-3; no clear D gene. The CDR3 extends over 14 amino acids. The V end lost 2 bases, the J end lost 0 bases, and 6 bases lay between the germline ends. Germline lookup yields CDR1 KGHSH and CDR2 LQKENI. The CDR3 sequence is CASSPTGSTDTQYF. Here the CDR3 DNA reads TGTGCCAGCTCACCAACCGGGAGCACAGATACGCAGTATTTT.

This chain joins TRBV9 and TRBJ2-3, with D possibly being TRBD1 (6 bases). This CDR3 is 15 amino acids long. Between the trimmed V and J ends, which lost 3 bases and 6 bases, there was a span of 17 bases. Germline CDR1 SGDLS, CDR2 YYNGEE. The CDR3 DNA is TGTGCCAGCAGCGGCTCAGTGGGGGCAAGGGATACGCAGTATTTT. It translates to CASSGSVGARDTQYF.

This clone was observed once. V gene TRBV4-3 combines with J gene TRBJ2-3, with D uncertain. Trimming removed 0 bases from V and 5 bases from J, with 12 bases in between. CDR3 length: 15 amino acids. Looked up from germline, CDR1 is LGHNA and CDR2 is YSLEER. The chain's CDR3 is CASSQDSRREDTQYF. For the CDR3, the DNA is TGCGCCAGCAGCCAAGACTCCAGGCGCGAAGATACGCAGTATTTT.

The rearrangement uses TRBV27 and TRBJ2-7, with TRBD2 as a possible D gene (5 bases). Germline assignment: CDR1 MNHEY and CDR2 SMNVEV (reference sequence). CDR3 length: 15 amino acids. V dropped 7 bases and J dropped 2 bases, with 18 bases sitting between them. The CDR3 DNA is TGTGCCAGCAACCATGTCCGGACTGCGCCCTACGAGCAGTACTTC. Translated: CASNHVRTAPYEQYF.

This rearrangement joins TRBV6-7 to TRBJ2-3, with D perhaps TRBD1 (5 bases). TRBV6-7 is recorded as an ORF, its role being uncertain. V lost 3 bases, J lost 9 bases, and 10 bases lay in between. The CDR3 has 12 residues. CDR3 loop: CASSYSGHTQYF. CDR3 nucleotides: TGTGCCAGCAGTTATTCCGGACACACGCAGTATTTT.

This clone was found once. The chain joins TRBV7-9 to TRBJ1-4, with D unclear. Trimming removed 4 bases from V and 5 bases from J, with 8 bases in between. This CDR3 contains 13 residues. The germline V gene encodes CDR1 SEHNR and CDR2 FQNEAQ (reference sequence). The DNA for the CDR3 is TGTGCCAGCAGCTCGTCCTTCAATGAAAAACTGTTTTTT. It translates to CASSSSFNEKLFF. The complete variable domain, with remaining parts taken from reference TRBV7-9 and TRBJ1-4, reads DTGVSQNPRHKITKRGQNVTFRCDPISEHNRLYWYRQTLGQGPEFLTYFQNEAQLEKSRLLSDRFSAERPKGSFSTLEIQRTEQGDSAMYLCASSSSFNEKLFFGSGTQLSVL.

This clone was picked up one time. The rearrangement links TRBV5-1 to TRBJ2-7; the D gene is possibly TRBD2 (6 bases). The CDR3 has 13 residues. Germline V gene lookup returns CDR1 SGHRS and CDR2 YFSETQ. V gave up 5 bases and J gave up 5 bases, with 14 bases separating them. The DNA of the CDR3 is TGCGCCAGCAGGACGGGACTCAGGGACGAGCAGTACTTC. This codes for CASRTGLRDEQYF.

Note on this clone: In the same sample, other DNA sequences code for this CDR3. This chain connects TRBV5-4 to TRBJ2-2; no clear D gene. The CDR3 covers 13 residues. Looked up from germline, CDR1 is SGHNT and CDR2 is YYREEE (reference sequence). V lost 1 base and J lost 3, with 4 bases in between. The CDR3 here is CASSLKDTGELFF. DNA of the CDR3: TGTGCCAGCAGCTTGAAGGACACCGGGGAGCTGTTTTTT.

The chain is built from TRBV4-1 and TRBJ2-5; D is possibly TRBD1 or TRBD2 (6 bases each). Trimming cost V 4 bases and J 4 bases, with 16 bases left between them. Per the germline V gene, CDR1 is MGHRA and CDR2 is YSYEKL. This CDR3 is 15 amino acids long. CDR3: CASSPSTGRGETQYF. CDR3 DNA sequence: TGCGCCAGCAGCCCATCAACAGGGCGGGGAGAGACCCAGTACTTC.

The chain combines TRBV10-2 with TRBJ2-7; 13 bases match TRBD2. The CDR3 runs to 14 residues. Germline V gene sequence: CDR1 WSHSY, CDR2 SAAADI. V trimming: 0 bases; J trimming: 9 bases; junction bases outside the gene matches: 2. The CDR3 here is CASSESGLAGRQYF. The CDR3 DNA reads TGCGCCAGCAGTGAGTCGGGACTAGCGGGGCGGCAGTACTTC.

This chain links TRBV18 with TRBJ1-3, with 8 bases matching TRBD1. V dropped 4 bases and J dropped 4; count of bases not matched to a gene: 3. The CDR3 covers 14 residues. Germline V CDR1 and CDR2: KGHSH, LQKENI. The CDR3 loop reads CASSQDRDGNTIYF. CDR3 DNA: TGTGCCAGCTCACAGGACAGGGACGGAAACACCATATATTTT.

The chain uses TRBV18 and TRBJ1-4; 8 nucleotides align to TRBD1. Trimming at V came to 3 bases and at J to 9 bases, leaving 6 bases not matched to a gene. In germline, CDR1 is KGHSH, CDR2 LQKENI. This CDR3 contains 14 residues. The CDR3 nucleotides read TGTGCCAGCTCACCGGACAGGGAGGGCAAAAAACTGTTTTTT. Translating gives CASSPDREGKKLFF.

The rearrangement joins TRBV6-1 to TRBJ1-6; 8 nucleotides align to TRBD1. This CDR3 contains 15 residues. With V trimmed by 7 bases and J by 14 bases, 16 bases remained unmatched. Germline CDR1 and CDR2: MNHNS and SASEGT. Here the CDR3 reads CASTLQGDGVSSLHF. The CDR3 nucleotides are TGTGCCAGCACGTTACAGGGGGACGGGGTCTCGTCCCTCCACTTT.

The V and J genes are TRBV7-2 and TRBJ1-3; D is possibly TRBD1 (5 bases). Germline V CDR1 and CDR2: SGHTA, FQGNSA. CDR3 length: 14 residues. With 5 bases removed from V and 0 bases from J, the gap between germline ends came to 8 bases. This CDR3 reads CASSTGTSGNTIYF. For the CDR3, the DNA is TGTGCCAGCAGCACCGGGACCTCTGGAAACACCATATATTTT.

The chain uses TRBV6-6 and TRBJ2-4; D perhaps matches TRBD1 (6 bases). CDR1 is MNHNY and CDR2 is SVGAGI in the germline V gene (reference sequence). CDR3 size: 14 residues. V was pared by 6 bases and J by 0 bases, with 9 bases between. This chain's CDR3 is CASRDRRAKNIQYF. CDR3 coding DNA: TGTGCCAGCAGAGACAGGAGAGCCAAAAACATTCAGTACTTC.

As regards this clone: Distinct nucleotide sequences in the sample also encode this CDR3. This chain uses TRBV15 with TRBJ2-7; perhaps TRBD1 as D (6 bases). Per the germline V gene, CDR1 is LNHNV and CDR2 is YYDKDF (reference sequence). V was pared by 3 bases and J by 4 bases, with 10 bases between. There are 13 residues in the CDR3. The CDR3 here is CATSRDREYEQYF. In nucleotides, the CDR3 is TGTGCCACCAGCAGGGACAGAGAATACGAGCAGTACTTC.

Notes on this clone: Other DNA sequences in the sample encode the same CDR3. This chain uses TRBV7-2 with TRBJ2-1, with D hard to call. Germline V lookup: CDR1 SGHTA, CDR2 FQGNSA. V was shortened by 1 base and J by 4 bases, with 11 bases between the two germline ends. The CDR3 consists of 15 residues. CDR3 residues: CASSLELAAYNEQFF. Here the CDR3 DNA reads TGTGCCAGCAGCTTAGAGCTTGCGGCTTACAATGAGCAGTTCTTC.

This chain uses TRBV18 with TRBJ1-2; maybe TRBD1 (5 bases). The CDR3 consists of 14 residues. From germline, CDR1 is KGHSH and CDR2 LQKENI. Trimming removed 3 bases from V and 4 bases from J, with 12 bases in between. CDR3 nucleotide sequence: TGTGCCAGCTCACCTGATAGGGGAATCTATGGCTACACCTTC. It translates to CASSPDRGIYGYTF.

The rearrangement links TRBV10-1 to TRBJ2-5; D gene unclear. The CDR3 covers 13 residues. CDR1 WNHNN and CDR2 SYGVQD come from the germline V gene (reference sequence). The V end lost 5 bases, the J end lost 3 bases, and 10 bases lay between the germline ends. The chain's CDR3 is CASSPAGEETQYF. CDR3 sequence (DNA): TGCGCCAGCAGTCCGGCCGGTGAAGAGACCCAGTACTTC.

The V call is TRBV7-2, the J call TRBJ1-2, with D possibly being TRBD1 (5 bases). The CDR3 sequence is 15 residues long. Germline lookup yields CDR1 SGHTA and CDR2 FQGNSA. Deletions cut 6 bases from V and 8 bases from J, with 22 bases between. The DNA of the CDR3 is TGTGCCAGCAGTAGGGGACTGGGAACTACACAGGGCTACACCTTC. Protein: CASSRGLGTTQGYTF.

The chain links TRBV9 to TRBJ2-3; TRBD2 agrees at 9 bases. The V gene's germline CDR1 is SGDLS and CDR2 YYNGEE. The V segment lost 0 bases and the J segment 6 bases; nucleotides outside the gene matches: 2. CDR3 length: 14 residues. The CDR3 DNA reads TGTGCCAGCAGCGTAGCTAGCGGGGTTGATACGCAGTATTTT. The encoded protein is CASSVASGVDTQYF.

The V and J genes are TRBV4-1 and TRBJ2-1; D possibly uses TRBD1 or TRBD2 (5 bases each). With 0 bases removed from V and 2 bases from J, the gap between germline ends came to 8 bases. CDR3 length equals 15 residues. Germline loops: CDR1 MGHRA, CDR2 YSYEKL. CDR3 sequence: CASSQDRGAYNEQFF. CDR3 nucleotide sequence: TGCGCCAGCAGCCAAGATCGAGGGGCCTACAATGAGCAGTTCTTC.

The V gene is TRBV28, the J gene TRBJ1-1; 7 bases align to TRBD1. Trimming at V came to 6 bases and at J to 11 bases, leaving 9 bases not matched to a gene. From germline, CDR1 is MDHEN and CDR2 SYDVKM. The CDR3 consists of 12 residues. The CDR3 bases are TGTGCCAGCAGCCTTTCAGGGGGACGTGCTTTCTTT. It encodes CASSLSGGRAFF.

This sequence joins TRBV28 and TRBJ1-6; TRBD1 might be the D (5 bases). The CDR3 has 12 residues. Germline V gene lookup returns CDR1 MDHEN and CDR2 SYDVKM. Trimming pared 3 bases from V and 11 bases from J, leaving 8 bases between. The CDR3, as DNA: TGTGCCAGCAGTTTCGGGGGGACACCCCTCCACTTT. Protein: CASSFGGTPLHF.

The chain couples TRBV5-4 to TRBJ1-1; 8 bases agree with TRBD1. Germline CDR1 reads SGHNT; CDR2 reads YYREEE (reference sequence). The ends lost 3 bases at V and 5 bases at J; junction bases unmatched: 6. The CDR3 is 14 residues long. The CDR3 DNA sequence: TGTGCCAGCAGCTGGGACAGGAGGAGAACTGAAGCTTTCTTT. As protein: CASSWDRRRTEAFF.

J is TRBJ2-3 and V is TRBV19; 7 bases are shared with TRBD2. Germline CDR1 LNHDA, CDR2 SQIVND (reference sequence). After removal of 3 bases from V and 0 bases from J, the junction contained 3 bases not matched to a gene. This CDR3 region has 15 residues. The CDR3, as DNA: TGTGCCAGTAGTATTGCGGGAGTGAGCACAGATACGCAGTATTTT. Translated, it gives CASSIAGVSTDTQYF.

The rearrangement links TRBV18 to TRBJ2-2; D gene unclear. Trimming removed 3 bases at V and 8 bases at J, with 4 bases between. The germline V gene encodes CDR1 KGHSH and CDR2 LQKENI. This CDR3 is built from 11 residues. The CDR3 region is CASSPEGELFF. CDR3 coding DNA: TGTGCCAGCTCACCGGAAGGGGAGCTGTTTTTT.